This T cell receptor beta chain originates from a study of high-grade serous ovarian cancer treatment subgroups. General study results and limits: Spatial context was lost because tumors were sequenced in bulk.

The ends were cut back, 6 bases at V and 7 bases at J, with 10 bases in the middle. CDR1 and CDR2 from the germline V gene are MDHEN and SYDVKM. This CDR3 spans 11 amino acids. Tumor tissue was taken before any definitive surgery or chemotherapy was given. The count of this clone is one. Its antigen is not known. TCRdb's copy holds only in-frame clones and misses some; the assay was immunoSEQ multiplex PCR. Of roughly 12,000 clones listed, around 83% were seen once; the top ten hold about 7.1%. The chain employs TRBV28 and TRBJ2-7; D remains unclear. Sequenced: tumor tissue. This receptor was obtained from a human donor with high-grade serous ovarian cancer. Here the CDR3 DNA reads TGTGCCAGCAGCTCGTCGTGGGAGCAGTACTTC. Translated: CASSSSWEQYF.